This entry features one TCR beta chain sequence. Its target is not known. These data originate in a study of graft-versus-host responses after intestinal transplantation. Measured with immunoSEQ multiplex PCR; TCRdb has only the in-frame clones, and not every one. The table shows about 93,000 clones, with roughly 91% occurring only once. The CDR3 covers 15 residues. Germline V CDR1 and CDR2: MNHEY, SVGAGI. The V and J ends lost 0 bases and 2 bases, in that order; junction bases with no gene match: 2. The source of this sequence is a human donor who received an intestinal transplant. The genes are TRBV6-5 and TRBJ2-7; 9 nucleotides agree with TRBD1. Material: unstimulated CD8+ T cells sorted from spleen or lymph node cells, obtained before intestinal transplant. CDR3 in DNA: TGTGCCAGCAGTTACTCGGGGACAGGGACCTACGAGCAGTACTTC. This gives the protein CASSYSGTGTYEQYF.